These 18 T cell receptor beta chains were sequenced from one sample in a study of T cell responses to AZD1222 COVID-19 vaccine. The repertoire was sequenced with immunoSEQ multiplex PCR; TCRdb's copy has only in-frame clones and lacks some. The sample shows 150,000 to 200,000 clones, roughly 92% of them seen only once. This sample comprised peripheral blood, obtained 28 days after the second AZD1222 dose. The source of these receptors is an adult who received the AZD1222 COVID-19 vaccine.

This clone was found once. The chain employs TRBV7-3 and TRBJ2-1, with D uncertain. The CDR3 spans 13 residues. Germline CDR1 and CDR2: SGHTA and FQGTGA. With 3 bases removed from V and 4 bases from J, the gap between germline ends came to 7 bases. CDR3 nucleotide sequence: TGTGCCAGCAGCTTCGGCGCGTACAATGAGCAGTTCTTC. This gives the protein CASSFGAYNEQFF.

The V call is TRBV5-6, the J call TRBJ1-3, with 7 bases that match TRBD1. V shed 1 base and J 0 bases; nucleotides not matched to a gene: 4. The CDR3 is 16 amino acids. From germline, CDR1 is SGHDT and CDR2 YYEEEE. The CDR3 here is CASSLYSGGSGNTIYF. Written as DNA, the CDR3 is TGTGCCAGCAGCTTGTATTCAGGGGGCTCTGGAAACACCATATATTTT. Supplemented by reference TRBV5-6 and TRBJ1-3, the full variable domain reads DAGVTQSPTHLIKTRGQQVTLRCSPKSGHDTVSWYQQALGQGPQFIFQYYEEEERQRGNFPDRFSGHQFPNYSSELNVNALLLGDSALYLCASSLYSGGSGNTIYFGEGSWLTVV.

The chain couples TRBV7-9 to TRBJ1-3; D gene unclear. This CDR3 spans 15 amino acids. The V end lost 5 bases, the J end lost 4 bases, and 15 bases lay between the germline ends. Germline values: CDR1 SEHNR, CDR2 FQNEAQ (reference sequence). The DNA for the CDR3 is TGTGCCAGCAGCCCTCGTCGCTCGTCCGGAAACACCATATATTTT. Translating gives CASSPRRSSGNTIYF.

V usage is TRBV5-1 and J usage is TRBJ2-5; D possibly corresponds to TRBD2 (6 bases). Germline V CDR1 and CDR2: SGHRS, YFSETQ. The CDR3 totals 15 residues. V lost 4 bases and J lost 4, with 17 bases in between. CDR3 in DNA: TGCGCCAGCAGCCAAACGCGACTAGTAGGAGAGACCCAGTACTTC. Protein product: CASSQTRLVGETQYF.

The chain uses TRBV5-5 and TRBJ1-6; no clear D gene. Germline CDR1 and CDR2: SGHKS and YYEKEE (reference sequence). V was cut by 2 bases and J by 7 bases, with 13 bases left in between. This CDR3 region has 15 residues. The CDR3 DNA reads as TGTGCCAGCAGCTTTCGGGGAGTGGAGAATTCACCCCTCCACTTT. It specifies CASSFRGVENSPLHF.

This clone appeared a single time. This chain joins TRBV12-3 or TRBV12-4 and TRBJ2-3, with TRBD2 as a possible D gene (5 bases). The CDR3 length is 11 residues. V was trimmed by 6 bases and J by 7 bases, leaving 8 bases between them. The CDR3 coding sequence is TGTGCCAGCAGGGGAGAGTATACGCAGTATTTT. It is translated as CASRGEYTQYF.

The J gene is TRBJ2-7, the V gene TRBV7-5; no check of the table's D call, TRBD2, against the DNA was made. TRBV7-5 is marked as a pseudogene. The CDR3 is 14 residues long. CDR3 sequence (DNA): TGTGCCAGAAGCCCCGTCGAGTCTTTCTACGAGCAGTACTTC. Protein: CARSPVESFYEQYF.

The chain carries TRBV28 and TRBJ2-4; D is ambiguous. Trimming stripped 5 bases from V and 6 bases from J, with 5 bases between. Germline CDR1 reads MDHEN; CDR2 reads SYDVKM. This CDR3 region has 11 residues. This CDR3 reads CASSSRNIQYF. For the CDR3, the DNA is TGTGCCAGCAGTAGTAGAAACATTCAGTACTTC.

This CDR3 reads CASLGQGFEKLFF. The CDR3 bases are TGCGCCAGCCTGGGACAGGGATTTGAAAAACTGTTTTTT. The genes are TRBV10-2 and TRBJ1-4; the match to TRBD1 covers 9 bases. Germline loops: CDR1 WSHSY, CDR2 SAAADI. The CDR3 has 13 residues. V shed 8 bases and J 7 bases; nucleotides not matched to a gene: 5.

The chain recombines TRBV2 with TRBJ2-5; tentative D call: TRBD2 (5 bases). There are 13 residues in the CDR3. Trimming left V 6 bases short and J 8 bases short, with 16 bases between. Germline assignment: CDR1 SNHLY and CDR2 FYNNEI. The CDR3 nucleotides read TGTGCCAGCAGGAAGAACACCGGGGATACCCAGTACTTC. This translates into CASRKNTGDTQYF. Based on the CDR3 plus reference TRBV2 and TRBJ2-5, the full variable domain is EPEVTQTPSHQVTQMGQEVILRCVPISNHLYFYWYRQILGQKVEFLVSFYNNEISEKSEIFDDQFSVERPDGSNFTLKIRSTKLEDSAMYFCASRKNTGDTQYFGPGTRLLVL.

For the CDR3, the DNA is TGTGCCAGCAGCTTAGGGAGGGGCCCGGGAACTGAAGCTTTCTTT. Protein sequence: CASSLGRGPGTEAFF. This chain uses TRBV7-8 with TRBJ1-1, with TRBD1 as a possible D gene (5 bases). The length of the CDR3 is 15 residues. Trimming pared 1 base from V and 5 bases from J, leaving 14 bases between. Germline V gene lookup returns CDR1 SGHVS and CDR2 FQNEAQ.

The chain combines TRBV19 with TRBJ1-5; D may be TRBD1 (5 bases). V was clipped by 4 bases and J by 0 bases, with 13 bases between them. The V gene's germline CDR1 is LNHDA and CDR2 SQIVND (reference sequence). The CDR3 covers 16 residues. The CDR3 DNA sequence: TGTGCCAGTAGTAGGCAGGGCCGTTATAGCAATCAGCCCCAGCATTTT. This encodes CASSRQGRYSNQPQHF. Complete variable domain (other parts from reference TRBV19 and TRBJ1-5): DGGITQSPKYLFRKEGQNVTLSCEQNLNHDAMYWYRQDPGQGLRLIYYSQIVNDFQKGDIAEGYSVSREKKESFPLTVTSAQKNPTAFYLCASSRQGRYSNQPQHFGDGTRLSIL.

This chain uses TRBV7-9 with TRBJ2-1; 8 bases match TRBD1. J was trimmed by 2 bases and V by 2 bases; bases with no gene match: 8. Germline lookup yields CDR1 SEHNR and CDR2 FQNEAQ (reference sequence). The CDR3 runs 17 residues. The CDR3 is CASSLTVSGGPYNEQFF. DNA of the CDR3: TGTGCCAGCAGCTTAACAGTGTCAGGGGGCCCCTACAATGAGCAGTTCTTC.

The rearrangement uses TRBV19 and TRBJ1-2; 9 bases align to TRBD1. This CDR3 spans 13 amino acids. V lost 6 bases, J lost 6 bases, and 5 bases stayed unmatched. The V gene's germline CDR1 is LNHDA and CDR2 SQIVND (reference sequence). As DNA, the CDR3 is TGTGCCAGTAGGGACAGGGGAACGAATGGCTACACCTTC. Its translation is CASRDRGTNGYTF.

V usage is TRBV6-5 and J usage is TRBJ1-2; TRBD1 aligns across 7 bases. The germline CDR1 and CDR2 sequences are MNHEY and SVGAGI. The CDR3 runs to 15 residues. V lost 6 bases and J lost 4; bases outside the gene matches: 11. The CDR3 nucleotides read TGTGCCAGCAGACTTAAGGGGGCGGGGTTCTATGGCTACACCTTC. Translation: CASRLKGAGFYGYTF.

The sample holds one count of this clone. The CDR3 DNA sequence: TGTGCCTGGAGTGGGGGAAGGGCGAACACTGAAGCTTTCTTT. Amino acids: CAWSGGRANTEAFF. The V and J genes are TRBV30 and TRBJ1-1, with D unclear. The CDR3 extends over 14 amino acids. The V and J ends lost 1 base and 1 base respectively, with 10 bases between them. Germline CDR1 and CDR2: GTSNPN and SVGIG (reference sequence). Filled out from reference TRBV30 and TRBJ1-1, the complete variable domain reads SQTIHQWPATLVQPVGSPLSLECTVEGTSNPNLYWYRQAAGRGLQLLFYSVGIGQISSEVPQNLSASRPQDRQFILSSKKLLLSDSGFYLCAWSGGRANTEAFFGQGTRLTVV.

J is TRBJ1-5 and V is TRBV19, with no clear D. CDR1 and CDR2 from the germline V gene are LNHDA and SQIVND (reference sequence). The ends were cut back, 3 bases at V and 0 bases at J, with 9 bases in the middle. The CDR3 totals 15 residues. The CDR3 reads CASSMQDHSNQPQHF. The CDR3 coding sequence is TGTGCCAGTAGTATGCAGGACCATAGCAATCAGCCCCAGCATTTT.

The chain carries TRBV11-3 and TRBJ1-2; D is uncertain. The CDR3 spans 13 residues. Trimming left V 6 bases short and J 2 bases short, with 10 bases between. Per germline, CDR1 SGHNT and CDR2 YENEEA. The CDR3 DNA sequence: TGTGCCAGCAGTCTCGACACCAACTATGGCTACACCTTC. Translated: CASSLDTNYGYTF.